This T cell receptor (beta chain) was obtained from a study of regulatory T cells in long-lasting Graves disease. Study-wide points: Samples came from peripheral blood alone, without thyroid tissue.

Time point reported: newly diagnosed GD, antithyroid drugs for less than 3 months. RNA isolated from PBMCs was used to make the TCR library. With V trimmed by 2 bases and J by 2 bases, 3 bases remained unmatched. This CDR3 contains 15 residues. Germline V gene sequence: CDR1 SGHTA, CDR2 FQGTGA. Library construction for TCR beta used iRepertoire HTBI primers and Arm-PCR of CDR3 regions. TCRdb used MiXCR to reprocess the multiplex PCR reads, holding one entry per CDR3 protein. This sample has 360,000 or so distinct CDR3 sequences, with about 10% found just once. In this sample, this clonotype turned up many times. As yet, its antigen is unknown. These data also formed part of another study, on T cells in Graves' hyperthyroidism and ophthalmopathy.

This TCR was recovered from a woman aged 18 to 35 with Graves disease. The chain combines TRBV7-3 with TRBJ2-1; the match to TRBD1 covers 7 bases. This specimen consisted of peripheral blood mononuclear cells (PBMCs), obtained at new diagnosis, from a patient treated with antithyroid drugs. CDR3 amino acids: CASSLQGQTYNEQFF. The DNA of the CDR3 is TGTGCCAGCAGCTTACAGGGACAGACCTACAATGAGCAGTTCTTC.